This TCR beta chain was profiled in a study of cytomegalovirus exposure and HLA in healthy donors. PCR used 60 Vbeta primers and 13 Jbeta primers. Assay used: immunoSEQ multiplex PCR; TCRdb lists only in-frame clones, some missing. The top ten hold around 6% of the sample, which has over 200,000 clones, around 80% seen once. CDR1 and CDR2 (germline): LNHDA, SQIVND (reference sequence). The CDR3 is made up of 14 amino acids. Trimming took 3 bases from V and 6 from J, leaving 9 bases between them. About this clone itself: The antigen remains undetermined.

Regarding the study as a whole: Earlier results showed most TCR beta V segments being productive about 87% or about 30% of the time. Later on, an analysis showed TCR association rates differing by HLA locus, with DRB1 the most and HLA-C the fewest.

Sequencing input: PBMCs. The sequence derives from a man between 35 and 55 years old in good health and CMV-seropositive. This rearrangement joins TRBV19 to TRBJ1-6; D is possibly TRBD1 (6 bases). Here the CDR3 reads CASSIGQINSPLHF. The CDR3 DNA reads as TGTGCCAGTAGTATTGGACAGATTAATTCACCCCTCCACTTT.